This is a list of T cell receptor beta chains from one sample in a study of T cell repertoires in cytomegalovirus infection. TCRdb fed the reads into MiXCR, producing one record per CDR3 protein. The sample gives hundreds of thousands of distinct CDR3 sequences, about 10% of which show up once; about 9.4% is in the top ten. Sequenced material: PBMCs. These receptors were obtained from a human donor in good health (CMV status not recorded). Some clones in this sample may be carry-over from other donors' samples. Both conserved end residues are part of each CDR3. A D gene is named only where the DNA matches it firmly. Only part of the rows carry a size: once, few, many, or a class if the clone is expanded.

many	11	TRBV7-2	TRBJ2-7	NA	TGTGCCAGCAGCTTAGGGCGGGAGCAGTACTTC	CASSLGREQYF
many	15	TRBV28	TRBJ2-2	NA	TGTGCCAGCTTCTCATCGGGCAGGGCTAGCGGGGAGCTGTTTTTT	CASFSSGRASGELFF
many	18	TRBV12-3/TRBV12-4	TRBJ2-6	TRBD1	TGTGCCAGCAGCAAGGGACAGGGGATCCACTCTGGGGCCAACGTCCTGACTTTC	CASSKGQGIHSGANVLTF
NA	15	TRBV7-3	TRBJ2-1	TRBD1	TGTGCCAGCAGGAGCGCGGGACAGGGATGGAATGAGCAGTTCTTC	CASRSAGQGWNEQFF
many	14	TRBV12-3/TRBV12-4	TRBJ1-2	NA	TGTGCCAGCAGGTCAATGGTTGAATCCTATGGCTACACCTTC	CASRSMVESYGYTF
few	16	TRBV20-1	TRBJ2-3	TRBD2	TGCAGTGCTAGAGATGTCGGGAGGACCCTCACAGATACGCAGTATTTT	CSARDVGRTLTDTQYF
NA	12	TRBV2	TRBJ2-5	NA	TGTGCCAGCAGTGTGATGGGAGAGACCCAGTACTTC	CASSVMGETQYF
many	17	TRBV6-5	TRBJ2-7	TRBD2	TGTGCCAGCAGTTACTCGATCGTGCGGGGGGGCTCCTACGAGCAGTACTTC	CASSYSIVRGGSYEQYF
NA	14	TRBV28	TRBJ2-1	TRBD1	TGTACCACCCTCCCGGGACAGCTTTACAATGAGCAGTTCTTC	CTTLPGQLYNEQFF
many	14	TRBV4-2	TRBJ2-7	NA	TGTGCCAGCAGCCAAGTACGGGCAGCTTACGAGCAGTACTTC	CASSQVRAAYEQYF
NA	19	TRBV11-2	TRBJ2-7	NA	TGTGCCAGCAGCTCCATCCTCCGGGTATCGGGGTTTACTCCCTACGAGCAGTACTTC	CASSSILRVSGFTPYEQYF
many	14	TRBV11-3	TRBJ1-4	NA	TGTGCCAGCAGCTTACTAGTCATTAATGAAAAACTGTTTTTT	CASSLLVINEKLFF
many	16	TRBV11-2	TRBJ2-5	NA	TGTGCCAGCAGCTTAGGTTCTGGGATAATTGAAGAGACCCAGTACTTC	CASSLGSGIIEETQYF
NA	13	TRBV3-1	TRBJ1-1	NA	TGTGCCAGCAGCCAAGATTCCCAATCTGAAGCTTTCTTT	CASSQDSQSEAFF
NA	13	TRBV27	TRBJ2-7	TRBD1	TGTGCCAGCAGCACCAACAGGGGCGACGACTCGAACTTC	CASSTNRGDDSNF
few	18	TRBV2	TRBJ1-2	NA	TGTGCCAGCAGGTTCCTTGCATCCGTTGGGGGGCTGGGCTATGGCTACACCTTC	CASRFLASVGGLGYGYTF
few	14	TRBV10-2	TRBJ1-5	NA	TGCGCCAGCAGTGATCGGTCGGCCAATCAGCCCCAGCATTTT	CASSDRSANQPQHF
many	14	TRBV6-1	TRBJ1-5	NA	TGTGCCAGCAGTCGGGCAGCGTACAATCAGCCCCAGCATTTT	CASSRAAYNQPQHF
many	16	TRBV23-1	TRBJ1-5	NA	TGCGCCAGCAGTCAATCCCGCTGGGATTGGAGTCAGCCCCAGCATTTT	CASSQSRWDWSQPQHF
few	18	TRBV7-9	TRBJ1-5	NA	TGTGCCAGCAGCGGCCCCGGGTTAGGCCCGAGGGGCAATCAGCCCCAGCATTTT	CASSGPGLGPRGNQPQHF
many	14	TRBV7-2	TRBJ2-7	NA	TGTGCCAGCAGCTCCCAGGATTCCCTTTACGAGCAGTACTTC	CASSSQDSLYEQYF
NA	13	TRBV29-1	TRBJ1-2	NA	TGCAGCGCCGATCCGGGATCAGGCTATGGCTACACCTTC	CSADPGSGYGYTF
few	12	TRBV28	TRBJ1-2	NA	TGTGCCAGCAGTTTAAACCCATATGGCTACACCTTC	CASSLNPYGYTF
many	15	TRBV19	TRBJ2-5	NA	TGTGCCAGTAGTGGGGTGTCTCTGGAACAAGAGACCCAGTACTTC	CASSGVSLEQETQYF
few	12	TRBV20-1	TRBJ2-7	NA	TGCAGTGTTGCCCCAGACTCCTACGAGCAGTACTTC	CSVAPDSYEQYF
NA	13	TRBV5-4	TRBJ1-6	NA	TGTGCCAGCAGCGGCAGGGGTAATTCACCCCTCCACTTT	CASSGRGNSPLHF
many	13	TRBV7-3	TRBJ2-1	NA	TGTGCCAGCAGCCCAACGGGGGCCAATGAGCAGTTCTTC	CASSPTGANEQFF
many	14	TRBV11-2	TRBJ2-1	NA	TGTGCCAGCAGCTCCCTGGAAGGGTACAATGAGCAGTTCTTC	CASSSLEGYNEQFF
NA	16	TRBV4-2	TRBJ2-3	TRBD2	TGTGCCAGCAGCCAAGAACGGGAGGGCTGGAAAAATACGCAGTATTTT	CASSQEREGWKNTQYF
many	12	TRBV19	TRBJ1-2	NA	TGTGCCAGTAGTATGGTACAATATGGCTACACCTTC	CASSMVQYGYTF
many	12	TRBV6-2/TRBV6-3	TRBJ1-1	NA	TGTGCCAGCAGAACAGGGAACACTGAAGCTTTCTTT	CASRTGNTEAFF
many	12	TRBV28	TRBJ2-3	TRBD2	TGTGCCAGCAGGACTAGCGCCGATACGCAGTATTTT	CASRTSADTQYF
NA	14	TRBV10-3	TRBJ2-3	TRBD1	TGTGCCATCAGGGGGGACAGGGGTGCAGATACGCAGTATTTT	CAIRGDRGADTQYF
few	13	TRBV20-1	TRBJ1-4	NA	TGCAGTGCATGGGCCCTTCCGGGGGAAAAACTGTTTTTT	CSAWALPGEKLFF
many	13	TRBV7-9	TRBJ2-7	NA	TGTGCCAGCAGCTTCCTAAAGGCGTCCGAGCAGTACTTC	CASSFLKASEQYF
many	12	TRBV20-1	TRBJ1-6	TRBD1	TGCAGTGCTAAGACAGGGAATTCACCCCTCCACTTT	CSAKTGNSPLHF
many	15	TRBV7-3	TRBJ2-7	TRBD2	TGTGCCAGCAGCTTAGAGCTAGCGGGAAGGAACGAGCAGTACTTC	CASSLELAGRNEQYF
many	13	TRBV6-1	TRBJ2-5	NA	TGTGCCAGCAAAATGGGGACGAAAGAGACCCAGTACTTC	CASKMGTKETQYF
many	14	TRBV2	TRBJ2-1	TRBD2	TGTGCCAGCCTTGGGCTAGCGGATTACAATGAGCAGTTCTTC	CASLGLADYNEQFF
few	17	TRBV9	TRBJ2-3	NA	TGTGCCAGCAGCGTAGTTTGGGCGGGTCCGTCTACAGATACGCAGTATTTT	CASSVVWAGPSTDTQYF
few	15	TRBV19	TRBJ2-5	NA	TGTGCCAGTACCGACTCAGGGGGAGGGACAGAGACCCAGTACTTC	CASTDSGGGTETQYF
NA	14	TRBV7-9	TRBJ2-3	NA	TGTGCCAGCAGCTTACGAGGGGGCGGGAATACGCAGTATTTT	CASSLRGGGNTQYF
many	15	TRBV12-3/TRBV12-4	TRBJ1-2	TRBD1	TGTGCCAGCAGGCCGACAGGGGTAGTGAGCTATGGCTACACCTTC	CASRPTGVVSYGYTF
many	14	TRBV5-4	TRBJ2-5	NA	TGTGCCAGCAGCTCACGGACAGTCGTAGAGACCCAGTACTTC	CASSSRTVVETQYF
once	15	TRBV20-1	TRBJ2-3	NA	TGCAGTGCTAGAGATGGGAGGGGGGTCACAGATACGCAGTATTTT	CSARDGRGVTDTQYF
many	16	TRBV27	TRBJ1-5	NA	TGTGCCAGCAGTTTAGGGCTGGGGTCGGGCAATCAGCCCCAGCATTTT	CASSLGLGSGNQPQHF
many	17	TRBV6-5	TRBJ2-7	NA	TGTGCCAGCAGTTACTCCCTTTATCAGGGTCAAGGACACGAGCAGTACTTC	CASSYSLYQGQGHEQYF
few	15	TRBV10-3	TRBJ2-2	TRBD1	TGTGCCATCAGTCGGGACAGGGATGTCACCGGGGAGCTGTTTTTT	CAISRDRDVTGELFF
once	15	TRBV28	TRBJ2-1	TRBD2	TGTGCCAGCAGTTTCGGCGGGAGGGGTTACAATGAGCAGTTCTTC	CASSFGGRGYNEQFF
many	14	TRBV7-8	TRBJ2-7	TRBD1	TGTGCCAGCGCCGAGGGGGCGGTTGTCTACGAGCAGTACTTC	CASAEGAVVYEQYF
few	13	TRBV5-4	TRBJ1-2	NA	TGTGCCAGCAGCGCGGGCGTAAACTATGGCTACACCTTC	CASSAGVNYGYTF
many	16	TRBV7-8	TRBJ1-2	TRBD1	TGTGCCAGCAGCTCCAGGACAGGGGGGGGTAACTATGGCTACACCTTC	CASSSRTGGGNYGYTF
many	17	TRBV20-1	TRBJ1-2	TRBD1	TGCAGTGCTCTTCCGCCTTGGGGACAGGAGAGTGACTATGGCTACACCTTC	CSALPPWGQESDYGYTF
many	13	TRBV27	TRBJ1-1	NA	TGTGCCGCCGGCCGGGGGGTAGGCACTGAAGCTTTCTTT	CAAGRGVGTEAFF